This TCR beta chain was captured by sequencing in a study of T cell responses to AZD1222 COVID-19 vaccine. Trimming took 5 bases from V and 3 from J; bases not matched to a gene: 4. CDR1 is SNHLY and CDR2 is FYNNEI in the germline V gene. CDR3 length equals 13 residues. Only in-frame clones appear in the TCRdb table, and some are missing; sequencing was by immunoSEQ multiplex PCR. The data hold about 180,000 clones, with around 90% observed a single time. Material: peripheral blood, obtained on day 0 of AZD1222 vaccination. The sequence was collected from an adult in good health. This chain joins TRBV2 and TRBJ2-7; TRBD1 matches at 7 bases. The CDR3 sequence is CASSQDRLYEQYF. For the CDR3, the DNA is TGTGCCAGCAGTCAGGACAGGCTCTACGAGCAGTACTTC.